The table lists the clone carrying this TCR beta chain with a few counts. The sample is drawn from a study of control samples from healthy donors and cancer patients. Germline trimming cut 3 bases from V and 6 bases from J; bases unmatched to any gene: 5. The CDR3 spans 13 residues. Per the germline V gene, CDR1 is GTSNPN and CDR2 is SVGIG (reference sequence). Clones were read by immunoSEQ multiplex PCR, and TCRdb kept only the in-frame ones, dropping some. The sample has more than 95,000 clones, approximately 92% seen once; the top ten hold 1.1%. The sequencing sample was made of PBMCs. The TCR originated in a woman aged 45-65 years with colorectal cancer. This chain joins TRBV30 and TRBJ1-2; 9 bases align to TRBD1. The CDR3 nucleotides read TGTGCCTGGAGGGGACAGGGTGGGGATGGCTACACCTTC. It codes for CAWRGQGGDGYTF.